This T cell receptor (beta chain) was observed in a study of T cell clonality in common variable immunodeficiency. The data were produced by immunoSEQ multiplex PCR, yet TCRdb's version contains in-frame clones alone and is incomplete. The table lists fewer than 30,000 clones, with no singletons. The table lists this clone with many counts. Its antigen is not identified. Sequencing ends 3 residues short of the CDR3 end; the germline J gene provides the rest. This CDR3 spans 15 amino acids. Losses at the gene ends were 5 bases for V and 2 bases for J; bases not matched to a gene: 3. From germline, CDR1 is KGHSH and CDR2 LQKENI. Reduced serum IgG, IgA and/or IgM plus specific antibody deficiency defined CVID. CVID subjects had received replacement immunoglobulin for at least one year. Study conclusions and caveats: Common variable immunodeficiency TCR beta sequences reportedly had fewer deletions and N-nucleotide insertions. Compared with controls, CVID subjects had fewer shared TCRbeta clones.

J is TRBJ2-7 and V is TRBV18, with 13 bases identical to TRBD2. This TCR was sampled from a human donor with common variable immunodeficiency. Sequences were obtained from peripheral blood mononuclear cells. The sequenced CDR3 bases are TGTGCCAGCTCAGAGGGACTAGCGGGAACCTACGAG. It specifies CASSEGLAGTYE. In full, the CDR3 is CASSEGLAGTYEQYF. Variable domain in full (rest from reference TRBV18 and TRBJ2-7): NAGVMQNPRHLVRRRGQEARLRCSPMKGHSHVYWYRQLPEEGLKFMVYLQKENIIDESGMPKERFSAEFPKEGPSILRIQQVVRGDSAAYFCASSEGLAGTYEQYFGPGTRLTVT.